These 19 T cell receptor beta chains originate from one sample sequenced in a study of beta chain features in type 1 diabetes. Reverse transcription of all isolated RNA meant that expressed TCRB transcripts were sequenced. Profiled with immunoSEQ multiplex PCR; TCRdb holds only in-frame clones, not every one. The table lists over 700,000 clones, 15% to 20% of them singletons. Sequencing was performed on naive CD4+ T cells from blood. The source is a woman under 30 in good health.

This chain's CDR3 is CSVEDWGGHLQETQYF. CDR3 coding DNA: TGCAGCGTTGAAGATTGGGGGGGACACCTCCAAGAGACCCAGTACTTC. The chain is built from TRBV29-1 and TRBJ2-5; a possible D gene is TRBD2 (7 bases). V lost 0 bases, J lost 1 base, and 15 bases lay in between. There are 16 residues in the CDR3. The germline V gene has CDR1 SQVTM and CDR2 ANQGSEA. The full variable domain, completed using reference TRBV29-1 and TRBJ2-5, is SAVISQKPSRDICQRGTSLTIQCQVDSQVTMMFWYRQQPGQSLTLIATANQGSEATYESGFVIDKFPISRPNLTFSTLTVSNMSPEDSSIYLCSVEDWGGHLQETQYFGPGTRLLVL.

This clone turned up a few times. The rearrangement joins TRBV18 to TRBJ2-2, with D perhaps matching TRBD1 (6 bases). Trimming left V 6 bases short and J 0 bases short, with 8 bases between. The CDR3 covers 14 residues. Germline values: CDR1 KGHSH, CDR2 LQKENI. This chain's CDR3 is CASSGTTNTGELFF. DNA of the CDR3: TGTGCCAGCTCCGGGACAACGAACACCGGGGAGCTGTTTTTT.

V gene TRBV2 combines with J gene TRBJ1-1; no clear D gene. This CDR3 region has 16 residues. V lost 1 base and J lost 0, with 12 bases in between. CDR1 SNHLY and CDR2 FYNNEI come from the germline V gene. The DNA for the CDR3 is TGTGCCAGCAGTGAAGTATTCAGTACCCTGAACACTGAAGCTTTCTTT. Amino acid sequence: CASSEVFSTLNTEAFF.

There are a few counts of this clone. Here the CDR3 reads CASSPKLAGNNEQYF. Here the CDR3 DNA reads TGTGCCAGTAGTCCCAAGCTAGCGGGAAACAACGAGCAGTACTTC. This chain connects TRBV19 to TRBJ2-7; the match to TRBD2 covers 9 bases. Losses at the gene ends were 5 bases for V and 5 bases for J; bases not matched to a gene: 10. The length of the CDR3 is 15 residues. Germline CDR1 reads LNHDA; CDR2 reads SQIVND (reference sequence).

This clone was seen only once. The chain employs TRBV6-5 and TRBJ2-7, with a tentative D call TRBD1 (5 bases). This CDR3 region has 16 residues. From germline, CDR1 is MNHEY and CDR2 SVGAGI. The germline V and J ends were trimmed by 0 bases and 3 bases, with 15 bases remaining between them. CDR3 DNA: TGTGCCAGCAGTTACTCGAGTCAGGGAACTCTCTACGAGCAGTACTTC. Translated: CASSYSSQGTLYEQYF.

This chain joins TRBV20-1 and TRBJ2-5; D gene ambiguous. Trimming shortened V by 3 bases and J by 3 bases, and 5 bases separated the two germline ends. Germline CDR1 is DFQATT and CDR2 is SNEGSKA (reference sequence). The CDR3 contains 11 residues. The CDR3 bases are TGCAGTGCTAGCGTAAAAGAGACCCAGTACTTC. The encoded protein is CSASVKETQYF.

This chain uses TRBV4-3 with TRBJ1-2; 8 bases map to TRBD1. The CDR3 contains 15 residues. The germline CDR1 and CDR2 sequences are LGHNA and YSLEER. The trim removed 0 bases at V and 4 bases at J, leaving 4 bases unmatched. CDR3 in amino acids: CASSQEQGAIYGYTF. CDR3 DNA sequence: TGCGCCAGCAGCCAAGAGCAGGGGGCAATCTATGGCTACACCTTC.

CDR3 nucleotide sequence: TGTGCCAGCTCACCCCAGACAGGGCGAGAGACCCAGTACTTC. Translated, it gives CASSPQTGRETQYF. This chain uses TRBV18 with TRBJ2-5; TRBD1 matches at 7 bases. Germline lookup yields CDR1 KGHSH and CDR2 LQKENI. The CDR3 is 14 amino acids. J lost 4 bases, V lost 3 bases, and 5 bases had no gene match.

The DNA for the CDR3 is TGTGCCAGCAGCATAGCAGGTAATGAGCAGTTCTTC. It codes for CASSIAGNEQFF. The chain employs TRBV7-3 and TRBJ2-1; D uncertain. The CDR3 totals 12 residues. V gave up 5 bases and J gave up 7 bases, with 9 bases separating them. In germline, CDR1 is SGHTA, CDR2 FQGTGA.

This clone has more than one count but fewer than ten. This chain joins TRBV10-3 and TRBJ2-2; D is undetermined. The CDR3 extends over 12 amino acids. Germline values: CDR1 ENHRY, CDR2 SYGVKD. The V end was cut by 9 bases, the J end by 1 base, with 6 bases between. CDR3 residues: CAMGGNTGELFF. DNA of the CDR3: TGTGCCATGGGTGGGAACACCGGGGAGCTGTTTTTT.

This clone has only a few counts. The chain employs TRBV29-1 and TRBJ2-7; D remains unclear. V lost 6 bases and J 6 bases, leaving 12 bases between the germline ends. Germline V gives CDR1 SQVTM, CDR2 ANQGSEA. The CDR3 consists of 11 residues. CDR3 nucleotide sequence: TGCAGCGTCGCCGTGGGAATCGAGCAGTACTTC. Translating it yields CSVAVGIEQYF.

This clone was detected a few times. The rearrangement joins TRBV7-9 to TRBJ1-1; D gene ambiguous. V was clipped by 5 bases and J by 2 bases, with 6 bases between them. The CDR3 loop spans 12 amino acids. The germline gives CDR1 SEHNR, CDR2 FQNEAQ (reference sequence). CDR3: CASSQINTEAFF. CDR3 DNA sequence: TGTGCCAGCAGCCAGATTAACACTGAAGCTTTCTTT.

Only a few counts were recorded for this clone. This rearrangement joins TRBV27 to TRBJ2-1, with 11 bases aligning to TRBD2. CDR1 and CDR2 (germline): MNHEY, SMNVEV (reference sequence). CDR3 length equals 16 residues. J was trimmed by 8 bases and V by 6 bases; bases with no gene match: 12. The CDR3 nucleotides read TGTGCCAGCAGATCACGGACAGGACTAGCGGGCGATGAGCAGTTCTTC. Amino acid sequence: CASRSRTGLAGDEQFF.

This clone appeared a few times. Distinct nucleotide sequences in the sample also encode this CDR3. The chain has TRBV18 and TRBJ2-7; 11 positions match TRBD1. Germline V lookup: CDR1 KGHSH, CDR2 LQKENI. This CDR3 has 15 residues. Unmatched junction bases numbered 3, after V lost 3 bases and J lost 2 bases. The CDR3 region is CASSPPGQGAYEQYF. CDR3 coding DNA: TGTGCCAGCTCACCCCCGGGACAGGGGGCCTACGAGCAGTACTTC.

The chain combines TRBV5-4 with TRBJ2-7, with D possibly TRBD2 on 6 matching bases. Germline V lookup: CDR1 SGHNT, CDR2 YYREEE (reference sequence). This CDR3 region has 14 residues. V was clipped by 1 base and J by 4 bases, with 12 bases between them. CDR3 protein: CASSLKRGNYEQYF. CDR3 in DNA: TGTGCCAGCAGCTTGAAACGGGGGAATTACGAGCAGTACTTC. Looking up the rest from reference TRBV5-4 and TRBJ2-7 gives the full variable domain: ETGVTQSPTHLIKTRGQQVTLRCSSQSGHNTVSWYQQALGQGPQFIFQYYREEENGRGNFPPRFSGLQFPNYSSELNVNALELDDSALYLCASSLKRGNYEQYFGPGTRLTVT.

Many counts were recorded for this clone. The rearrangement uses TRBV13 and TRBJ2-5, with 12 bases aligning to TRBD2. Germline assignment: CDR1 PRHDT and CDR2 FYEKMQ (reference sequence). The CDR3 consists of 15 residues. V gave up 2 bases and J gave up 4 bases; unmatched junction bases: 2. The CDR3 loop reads CASSLQLAGGETQYF. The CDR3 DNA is TGTGCCAGCAGCTTACAACTAGCGGGAGGAGAGACCCAGTACTTC.

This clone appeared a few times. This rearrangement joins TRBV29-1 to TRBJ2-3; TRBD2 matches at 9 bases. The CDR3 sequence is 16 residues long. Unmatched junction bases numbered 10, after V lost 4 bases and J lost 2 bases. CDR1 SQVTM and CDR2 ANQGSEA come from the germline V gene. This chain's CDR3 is CSVGRLTSGPTDTQYF. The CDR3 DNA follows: TGCAGCGTTGGCCGCCTCACTAGCGGGCCCACAGATACGCAGTATTTT.

CDR3 sequence reads: CASSLQGIKNEQYF. CDR3 bases: TGCGCCAGCAGTTTGCAGGGAATCAAGAACGAGCAGTACTTC. The chain uses TRBV23-1 and TRBJ2-5, with D tentatively TRBD1 (5 bases). The J call may be incorrect, as the DNA end agrees better with TRBJ2-7. TRBV23-1 has ORF status, its function being uncertain. The CDR3 sequence is 14 residues long.

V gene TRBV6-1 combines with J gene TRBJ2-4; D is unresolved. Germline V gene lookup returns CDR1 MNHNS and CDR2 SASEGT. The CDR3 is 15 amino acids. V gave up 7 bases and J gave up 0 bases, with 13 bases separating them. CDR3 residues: CASILTGIAKNIQYF. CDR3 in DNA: TGTGCCAGCATTCTCACCGGAATAGCCAAAAACATTCAGTACTTC.